The source of this TCR beta chain is a study of T cell repertoires in cytomegalovirus infection. About the research overall: The public TCR beta signatures pointed to both CMV infection and matching HLA type. Overall study results and limits: There were HLA-C-restricted CMV-specific TCR beta clonotypes dominating the ex vivo response.

Germline loops: CDR1 LGHDT, CDR2 YNNKEL (reference sequence). The V end lost 5 bases, the J end lost 10 bases, and 9 bases lay between the germline ends. The CDR3 length is 11 residues. TCRdb re-derived calls from the reads in MiXCR, one entry per CDR3 protein. The table records around 300,000 distinct CDR3 sequences, 22% of them present only once. As regards this clonotype: The antigen is not known.

The rearrangement links TRBV3-1 to TRBJ2-1, with D tentatively TRBD2 (5 bases). Sequences were derived from cultured PBMCs, sampled from culture after CMV antigen stimulation. The TCR was taken from a human donor in good health (CMV status not recorded). Some clones in this sample may be carry-over from other donors' samples. The CDR3 sequence is CASSYQREQFF. Here the CDR3 DNA reads TGTGCCAGCAGCTACCAGCGGGAGCAGTTCTTC.